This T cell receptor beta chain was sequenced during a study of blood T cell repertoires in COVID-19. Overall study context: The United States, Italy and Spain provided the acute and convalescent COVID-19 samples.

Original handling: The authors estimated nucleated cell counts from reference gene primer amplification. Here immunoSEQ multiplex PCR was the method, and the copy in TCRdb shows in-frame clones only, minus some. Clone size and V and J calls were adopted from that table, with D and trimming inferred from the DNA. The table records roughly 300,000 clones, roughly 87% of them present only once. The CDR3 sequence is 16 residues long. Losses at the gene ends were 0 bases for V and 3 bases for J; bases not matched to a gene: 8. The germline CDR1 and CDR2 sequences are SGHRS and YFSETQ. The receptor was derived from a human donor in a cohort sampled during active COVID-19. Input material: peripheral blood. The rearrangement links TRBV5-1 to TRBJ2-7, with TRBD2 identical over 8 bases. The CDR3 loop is CASSLAWGAGGYEQYF. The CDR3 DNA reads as TGCGCCAGCAGCTTGGCGTGGGGGGCGGGAGGCTACGAGCAGTACTTC.